Shown below are 16 T cell receptor beta chains from a single sample sequenced in a study of T cell responses to AZD1222 COVID-19 vaccine. Profiled with immunoSEQ multiplex PCR; TCRdb holds only in-frame clones, not every one. The sample gives approximately 92,000 clones, approximately 90% of which show up once; 10% is in the top ten. The sequencing used peripheral blood, collected on day 0 of AZD1222 vaccination. All receptors come from an adult in good health.

The chain carries TRBV9 and TRBJ2-2; TRBD2 aligns across 10 bases. CDR3 length: 16 amino acids. The trim removed 2 bases at V and 7 bases at J, leaving 8 bases unmatched. Germline CDR1 and CDR2: SGDLS and YYNGEE. The CDR3 nucleotides read TGTGCCAGCAGCGTGACTAGCGGGTCGAAGTTCGGGGAGCTGTTTTTT. Its translation: CASSVTSGSKFGELFF.

The rearrangement joins TRBV11-3 to TRBJ2-7, with a possible D match to TRBD2 (6 bases). The CDR3 length is 13 residues. Germline V CDR1 and CDR2: SGHNT, YENEEA. V lost 1 base and J 4 bases, leaving 8 bases between the germline ends. CDR3 nucleotides: TGTGCCAGCAGCTTAGGCGGGGAATACGAGCAGTACTTC. This codes for CASSLGGEYEQYF.

CDR3 nucleotide sequence: TGCGCCAGCAGCTTGGCCAGAGTAGGGGAGACCCAGTACTTC. This translates into CASSLARVGETQYF. The chain is built from TRBV5-1 and TRBJ2-5; D unresolved. This CDR3 contains 14 residues. Trimming removed 0 bases from V and 5 bases from J, with 11 bases in between. The germline gives CDR1 SGHRS, CDR2 YFSETQ.

J is TRBJ2-5 and V is TRBV15; no clear D. V was clipped by 0 bases and J by 7 bases, with 12 bases between them. Germline loops: CDR1 LNHNV, CDR2 YYDKDF (reference sequence). This CDR3 is 14 amino acids long. The CDR3 DNA is TGTGCCACCAGCAGAGATCCGCAGGCCGGGACCCAGTACTTC. This translates into CATSRDPQAGTQYF.

There are a few counts of this clone. The gene calls are TRBV15 and TRBJ1-3; D call uncertain. CDR3 length: 15 amino acids. Germline CDR1 and CDR2: LNHNV and YYDKDF (reference sequence). The V end lost 1 base, the J end lost 4 bases, and 11 bases lay between the germline ends. The CDR3 DNA sequence: TGTGCCACCAGCAGAGCTCCGACACGGGGAAACACCATATATTTT. The encoded protein is CATSRAPTRGNTIYF.

This chain joins TRBV12-3 or TRBV12-4 and TRBJ1-3, with a tentative D call TRBD1 (5 bases). V was trimmed by 8 bases and J by 2 bases, leaving 10 bases between them. The length of the CDR3 is 13 residues. CDR3 bases: TGTGCCAGCGACGAAGGGGCTGGAAACACCATATATTTT. It codes for CASDEGAGNTIYF.

The J gene is TRBJ1-1, the V gene TRBV7-9; the D gene is possibly TRBD1 (6 bases). Germline loops: CDR1 SEHNR, CDR2 FQNEAQ (reference sequence). The length of the CDR3 is 15 residues. V was pared by 1 base and J by 7 bases, with 16 bases between. As DNA, the CDR3 is TGTGCCAGCAGCTTAGACACAGGGAGTACGAATGAAGCTTTCTTT. Translating it yields CASSLDTGSTNEAFF.

The chain has TRBV7-2 and TRBJ1-5, with D tentatively TRBD1 (5 bases). The CDR3 loop spans 15 amino acids. Per the germline V gene, CDR1 is SGHTA and CDR2 is FQGNSA. V lost 5 bases and J 2 bases, leaving 13 bases between the germline ends. CDR3 amino acids: CASSLTGRGNQPQHF. The CDR3 nucleotides are TGTGCCAGCAGCCTCACAGGCAGGGGCAATCAGCCCCAGCATTTT. Drawing the rest from reference TRBV7-2 and TRBJ1-5, the complete variable domain is GAGVSQSPSNKVTEKGKDVELRCDPISGHTALYWYRQSLGQGLEFLIYFQGNSAPDKSGLPSDRFSAERTGGSVSTLTIQRTQQEDSAVYLCASSLTGRGNQPQHFGDGTRLSIL.

The rearrangement joins TRBV28 to TRBJ2-1; 7 bases are shared with TRBD2. The CDR3 is 15 residues long. Trimming at V came to 6 bases and at J to 1 base, leaving 6 bases not matched to a gene. Per germline, CDR1 MDHEN and CDR2 SYDVKM. The CDR3 DNA sequence: TGTGCCAGCAGCCCTTCGGGGGGTTCCTACAATGAGCAGTTCTTC. It encodes CASSPSGGSYNEQFF.

The chain couples TRBV10-1 to TRBJ2-2, with D hard to call. The V and J ends lost 6 bases and 4 bases respectively, with 9 bases between them. This CDR3 spans 13 amino acids. Per germline, CDR1 WNHNN and CDR2 SYGVQD (reference sequence). The CDR3 reads CASRETFTGELFF. The CDR3 DNA reads TGCGCCAGCAGGGAAACTTTCACCGGGGAGCTGTTTTTT.

This clone was counted only a few times. This chain links TRBV5-1 with TRBJ2-3; weak D call: TRBD1 (6 bases). V dropped 0 bases and J dropped 4 bases, with 15 bases sitting between them. The length of the CDR3 is 16 residues. CDR1 and CDR2 from the germline V gene are SGHRS and YFSETQ. CDR3 amino acids: CASSLDATGTADTQYF. CDR3 DNA sequence: TGCGCCAGCAGCTTGGATGCGACAGGTACCGCAGATACGCAGTATTTT.

Concerning this clone itself: At one end, the junction sequence differs from germline, possibly due to a read error. V is TRBV4-2 and J is TRBJ2-3; 8 positions agree with TRBD2. There are 15 residues in the CDR3. Germline CDR1 and CDR2: LGHNA and YNFKEQ. Written as DNA, the CDR3 is TGTGCCAGCAGCCAAGACCGGACTAGCATAGATACGCAGTATTTT. Translation gives CASSQDRTSIDTQYF.

The chain has TRBV3-1 (or the pseudogene TRBV3-2) and TRBJ2-3; TRBD2 agrees at 7 bases. The CDR3 runs to 15 residues. Germline CDR1 and CDR2: LGHDT and YNNKEL (reference sequence). V dropped 1 base and J dropped 4; count of bases not matched to a gene: 5. The CDR3 DNA follows: TGTGCCAGCAGCCAAGGGACTAGAAGGGCAGATACGCAGTATTTT. Amino acid sequence: CASSQGTRRADTQYF.

The chain joins TRBV5-1 to TRBJ1-1, with D possibly matching TRBD1 (5 bases). The ends were cut back, 1 base at V and 5 bases at J, with 21 bases in the middle. CDR1 SGHRS and CDR2 YFSETQ come from the germline V gene. The CDR3 totals 17 residues. The CDR3 loop is CASSLFVSGGGGTEAFF. As DNA, the CDR3 is TGCGCCAGCAGCTTGTTCGTGTCCGGGGGTGGAGGAACTGAAGCTTTCTTT.

CDR3 sequence reads: CASSQQIGNTEAFF. Here the CDR3 DNA reads TGCGCCAGCAGCCAGCAGATTGGGAACACTGAAGCTTTCTTT. The rearrangement links TRBV4-1 to TRBJ1-1, with D unresolved. V gave up 3 bases and J gave up 1 base, with 9 bases separating them. CDR1 is MGHRA, CDR2 YSYEKL, per germline. CDR3 length: 14 amino acids.

This chain connects TRBV3-1 (or the pseudogene TRBV3-2) to TRBJ2-7; unclear D gene. V lost 1 base and J lost 0, with 10 bases in between. Germline V gene sequence: CDR1 LGHDT, CDR2 YNNKEL (reference sequence). The CDR3 totals 15 residues. DNA for the CDR3: TGTGCCAGCAGCCAAGTGCTATCGAGCTCCTACGAGCAGTACTTC. Translating it yields CASSQVLSSSYEQYF.